This is a list of T cell receptor beta chains from one sample in a study of OX40 agonist ivuxolimab in advanced cancers. Sequenced by immunoSEQ multiplex PCR; TCRdb stores in-frame clones only, minus some. The sample lists 55,000 to 80,000 clones; about four fifths were seen once. The sequenced sample was CD4+ or CD8+ T cells sorted from blood, obtained in a trial of the OX40 agonist ivuxolimab. These receptors were taken from an adult with an advanced solid tumor such as melanoma, head and neck, liver or kidney cancer. Each CDR3 is given with its conserved first and last residue. D genes are given only for firm matches. Part of the rows lack a size; the others show once, few, many or a class for expanded clones.

CDR3 length	clone size	V gene	J gene	D gene	CDR3 DNA	CDR3 protein
15	NA	TRBV9	TRBJ2-5	NA	TGTGCCAGCAGCAAGACAGCGAAACATCAAGAGACCCAGTACTTC	CASSKTAKHQETQYF
18	NA	TRBV4-2	TRBJ2-1	TRBD2	TGTGCCAGCAGCCAAGATCTGCGGGGGGGCCTCCCCTACAATGAGCAGTTCTTC	CASSQDLRGGLPYNEQFF
15	NA	TRBV6-1	TRBJ1-5	NA	TGTGCCAGCAGTGAAGGGGGGGTTAGCAATCAGCCCCAGCATTTT	CASSEGGVSNQPQHF
14	NA	TRBV18	TRBJ2-5	TRBD1	TGTGCCAGCTCACCCAGGACAGGGGAAGAGACCCAGTACTTC	CASSPRTGEETQYF
16	NA	TRBV7-2	TRBJ2-1	TRBD1	TGTGCCAGCAGCCTAACAGGGGGAGGCTCCTACAATGAGCAGTTCTTC	CASSLTGGGSYNEQFF
13	NA	TRBV19	TRBJ1-1	NA	TGTGCCAGTAGTGGGGGGGGCTGGACTGAAGCTTTCTTT	CASSGGGWTEAFF
17	few	TRBV5-6	TRBJ2-1	TRBD2	TGTGCCAGCAGCCCAGGACTAGCGGGGGGGCGGAACAATGAGCAGTTCTTC	CASSPGLAGGRNNEQFF
15	NA	TRBV5-1	TRBJ2-2	NA	TGCGCCAGCAGCTTGGCTGGGATGGACACCGGGGAGCTGTTTTTT	CASSLAGMDTGELFF
13	NA	TRBV7-7	TRBJ2-1	NA	TGTGCCAGCAGCTTGGACCGCCAGGGTGAGCAGTTCTTC	CASSLDRQGEQFF
13	NA	TRBV10-3	TRBJ2-3	NA	TGTGCCATCACCCCACAGGGCAAAGATACGCAGTATTTT	CAITPQGKDTQYF
16	NA	TRBV5-4	TRBJ2-2	NA	TGTGCCAGCAGCTTGGGCGGGAACATTAACACCGGGGAGCTGTTTTTT	CASSLGGNINTGELFF
15	NA	TRBV7-8	TRBJ1-1	TRBD1	TGTGCCAGCAGCTTAGCCGACAGGGGGCTAACTGAAGCTTTCTTT	CASSLADRGLTEAFF
19	NA	TRBV28	TRBJ1-6	NA	TGTGCCAGCAGTTTACCACTAACCAGGGGTGGGTTGGGAAATTCACCCCTCCACTTT	CASSLPLTRGGLGNSPLHF
13	NA	TRBV27	TRBJ2-3	NA	TGTGCCAGCAGCCCACAGAATGAAGATACGCAGTATTTT	CASSPQNEDTQYF
14	NA	TRBV2	TRBJ2-7	NA	TGTGCCACCACGAGGGTCCAGGGTCCCTACGAGCAGTACTTC	CATTRVQGPYEQYF
14	NA	TRBV6-6	TRBJ2-7	TRBD2	TGTGCCAGCAACCCCCCTGGGAGGGGCTACGAGCAGTACTTC	CASNPPGRGYEQYF
14	few	TRBV6-5	TRBJ1-1	NA	TGTGCCAGCAGTCTCGAGGGAGGGGACACTGAAGCTTTCTTT	CASSLEGGDTEAFF
15	NA	TRBV28	TRBJ1-4	TRBD1	TGTGCCAGCAGTTTACCGGGGACAGGGAGGGAAAAACTGTTTTTT	CASSLPGTGREKLFF
14	NA	TRBV6-1	TRBJ2-3	NA	TGTGCCAGCAGTGTTAACTGGGGCACAGATACGCAGTATTTT	CASSVNWGTDTQYF
15	NA	TRBV4-2	TRBJ1-1	TRBD1	TGTGCCAGCAGCCAAGAGCACAGGGGGACCACTGAAGCTTTCTTT	CASSQEHRGTTEAFF
13	NA	TRBV11-2	TRBJ2-7	NA	TGTGCCAGCAGCCCGCCGGGTTATGGCGAGCAGTACTTC	CASSPPGYGEQYF
17	NA	TRBV2	TRBJ1-5	TRBD1	TGTGCCAGCAGTGTGGACAGGGGGCGCAGGAGCAATCAGCCCCAGCATTTT	CASSVDRGRRSNQPQHF
13	NA	TRBV5-1	TRBJ2-3	NA	TGCGCCAGCAGCTCTAGGGGGACAGATACGCAGTATTTT	CASSSRGTDTQYF
17	NA	TRBV7-2	TRBJ2-2	TRBD1	TGTGCCAGCAGCAGATTCCGGGACAGCGCGAACACCGGGGAGCTGTTTTTT	CASSRFRDSANTGELFF
15	NA	TRBV6-5	TRBJ1-1	NA	TGTGCCAGCAGTTACTCTAGGGGACGGGGGATTGAAGCTTTCTTT	CASSYSRGRGIEAFF
14	NA	TRBV6-5	TRBJ2-5	TRBD2	TGTGCCAGCATGGGACTAGCGGGGGGAGGGGCCCAGTACTTC	CASMGLAGGGAQYF
12	NA	TRBV28	TRBJ1-3	NA	TGTGCCAGCAGGGACTCTGGAAACACCATATATTTT	CASRDSGNTIYF
12	NA	TRBV6-6	TRBJ2-3	NA	TGTGCCAGCAGTCCCGGTAAGGATACGCAGTATTTT	CASSPGKDTQYF
14	NA	TRBV9	TRBJ1-3	NA	TGTGCCAGCAGCGGGGGACACCTTGGAAACACCATATATTTT	CASSGGHLGNTIYF
15	NA	TRBV14	TRBJ1-2	NA	TGTGCCAGCAGCCAAGTGGGCGGGGCAATGGAGGGCTACACCTTC	CASSQVGGAMEGYTF
14	NA	TRBV6-5	TRBJ2-7	NA	TGTGCCAGCAGAGGGGGGCAAGATTTCTACGAGCAGTACTTC	CASRGGQDFYEQYF
12	NA	TRBV27	TRBJ2-1	NA	TGTGCCAGCAGTTTAAGGGGAGTAGAGCAGTTCTTC	CASSLRGVEQFF
12	NA	TRBV5-6	TRBJ2-7	NA	TGTGCCAGCAGCTTGGAAGGGGCATATGAGTACTTC	CASSLEGAYEYF
14	NA	TRBV6-1	TRBJ1-5	NA	TGTGCCAGCAGTTGGGGCCAGGGTAATCAGCCCCAGCATTTT	CASSWGQGNQPQHF
13	NA	TRBV30	TRBJ1-2	NA	TGTGCCTGGAGCCCCACAGGGAACTATGGCTACACCTTC	CAWSPTGNYGYTF
16	once	TRBV2	TRBJ1-5	TRBD1	TGTGCCAGCAGTTACCGGGAGGGGGCTCGCAATCAGCCCCAGCATTTT	CASSYREGARNQPQHF
14	NA	TRBV5-1	TRBJ1-6	NA	TGCGCCAGCAACTGGGGAGGGCAAAATTCACCCCTCCACTTT	CASNWGGQNSPLHF
14	many	TRBV19	TRBJ1-6	NA	TGTGCCAGTAGTATGGGGGGCTTTAATTCACCCCTCCACTTT	CASSMGGFNSPLHF
17	NA	TRBV19	TRBJ2-7	NA	TGTGCCAGTAGTAAGGGTAGGGGACGGAGAGTCTCCTACGAGCAGTACTTC	CASSKGRGRRVSYEQYF
14	NA	TRBV7-9	TRBJ1-2	TRBD1	TGTGCCAGCAGCTTAGCTGGGACAGGAGATGGCTACACCTTC	CASSLAGTGDGYTF
17	NA	TRBV7-9	TRBJ1-6	NA	TGTGCCAGCAGCTTAGAGGGGGGGAGCGCCTATAATTCACCCCTCCACTTT	CASSLEGGSAYNSPLHF